This TCR beta chain was sequenced in a study of OX40 agonist ivuxolimab in advanced cancers. In the study overall: Partial responses were observed in three patients, of whom one had hepatocellular carcinoma and two had cutaneous melanoma.

In the case of this clone: The antigen remains unidentified.

The table came from immunoSEQ multiplex PCR; TCRdb's copy has only in-frame clones and leaves some out. The sample lists about 78,000 clones, 92% occurring once. Whole-study findings and limits: The authors also found low normalized T-cell clonal expansion in some nonresponders. Expanded clones were, on average, more numerous among CD8+ T cells than CD4+.

CDR3 size: 14 residues. Germline loops: CDR1 SGHDT, CDR2 YYEEEE. Unmatched junction bases numbered 6, after V lost 4 bases and J lost 5 bases. V gene TRBV5-6 combines with J gene TRBJ1-1; 9 positions agree with TRBD1. This TCR was recovered from an adult with an advanced solid tumor such as melanoma, head and neck, liver or kidney cancer. Sequencing was performed on CD4+ or CD8+ T cells sorted from blood, taken in a trial of the OX40 agonist ivuxolimab. Here the CDR3 reads CASSGGQGRTEAFF. In nucleotides, the CDR3 is TGTGCCAGCAGCGGGGGACAGGGCAGGACTGAAGCTTTCTTT.